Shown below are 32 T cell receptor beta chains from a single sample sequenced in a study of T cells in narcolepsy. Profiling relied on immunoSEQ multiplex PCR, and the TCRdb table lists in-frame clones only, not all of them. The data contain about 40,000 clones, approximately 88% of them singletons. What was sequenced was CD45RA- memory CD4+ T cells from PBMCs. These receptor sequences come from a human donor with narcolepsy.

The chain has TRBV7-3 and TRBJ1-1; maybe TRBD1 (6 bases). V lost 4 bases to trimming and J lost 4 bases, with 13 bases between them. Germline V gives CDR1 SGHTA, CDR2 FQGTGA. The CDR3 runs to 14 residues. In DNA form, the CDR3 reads TGTGCCAGCAGCTCGAACAGGGTGGGCACTGAAGCTTTCTTT. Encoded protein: CASSSNRVGTEAFF.

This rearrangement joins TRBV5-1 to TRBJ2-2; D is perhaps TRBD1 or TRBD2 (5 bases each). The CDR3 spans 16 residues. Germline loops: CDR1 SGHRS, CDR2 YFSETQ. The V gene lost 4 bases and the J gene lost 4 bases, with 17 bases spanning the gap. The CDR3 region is CASSVTVRGPTGELFF. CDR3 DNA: TGCGCCAGCAGCGTAACGGTCCGGGGACCCACCGGGGAGCTGTTTTTT.

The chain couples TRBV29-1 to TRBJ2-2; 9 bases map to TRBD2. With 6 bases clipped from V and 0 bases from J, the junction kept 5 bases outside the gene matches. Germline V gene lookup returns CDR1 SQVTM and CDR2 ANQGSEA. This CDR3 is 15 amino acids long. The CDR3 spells CSVPAGGTNTGELFF. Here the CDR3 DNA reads TGCAGCGTCCCCGCGGGGGGGACGAACACCGGGGAGCTGTTTTTT.

CDR3 in DNA: TGTGCCAGCAGCTTGGGTCGTGGGACAGTCTACGAGCAGTACTTC. Translating gives CASSLGRGTVYEQYF. V and J are TRBV5-8 and TRBJ2-7, with 7 bases fitting TRBD1. The V gene end was trimmed by 0 bases and the J gene end by 3 bases; junction bases not matched to a gene: 6. The germline CDR1 and CDR2 sequences are SGHTS and YDEGEE. This CDR3 comprises 15 residues.

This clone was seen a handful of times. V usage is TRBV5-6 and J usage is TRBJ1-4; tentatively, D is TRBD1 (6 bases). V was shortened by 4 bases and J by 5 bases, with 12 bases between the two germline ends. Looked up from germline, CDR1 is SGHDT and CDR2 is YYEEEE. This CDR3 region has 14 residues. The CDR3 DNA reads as TGTGCCAGCAGCACAGGGAGGCTCAATGAAAAACTGTTTTTT. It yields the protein CASSTGRLNEKLFF.

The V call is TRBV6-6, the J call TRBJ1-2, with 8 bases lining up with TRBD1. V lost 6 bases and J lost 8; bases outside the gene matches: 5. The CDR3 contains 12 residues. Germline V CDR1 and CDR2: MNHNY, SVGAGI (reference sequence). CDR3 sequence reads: CASRTGVWGYTF. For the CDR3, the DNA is TGTGCCAGCAGGACAGGGGTGTGGGGCTACACCTTC.

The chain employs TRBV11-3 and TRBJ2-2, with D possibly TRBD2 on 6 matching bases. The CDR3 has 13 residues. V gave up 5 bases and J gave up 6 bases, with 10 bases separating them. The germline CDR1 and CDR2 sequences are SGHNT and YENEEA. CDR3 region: CASSPASAGELFF. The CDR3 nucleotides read TGTGCCAGCAGCCCCGCTAGCGCCGGGGAGCTGTTTTTT.

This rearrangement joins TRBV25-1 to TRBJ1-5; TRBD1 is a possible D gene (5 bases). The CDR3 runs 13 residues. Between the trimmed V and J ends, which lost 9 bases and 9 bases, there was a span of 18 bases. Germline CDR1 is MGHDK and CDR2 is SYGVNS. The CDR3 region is CARDTTGPGPQHF. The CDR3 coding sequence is TGTGCCAGAGACACAACAGGTCCTGGGCCCCAGCATTTT.

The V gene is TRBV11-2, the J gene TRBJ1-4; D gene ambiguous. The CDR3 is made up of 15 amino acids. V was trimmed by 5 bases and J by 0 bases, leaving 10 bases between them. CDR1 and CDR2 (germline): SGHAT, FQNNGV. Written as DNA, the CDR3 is TGTGCCAGCAGCCCCACCGGGGCAACTAATGAAAAACTGTTTTTT. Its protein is CASSPTGATNEKLFF.

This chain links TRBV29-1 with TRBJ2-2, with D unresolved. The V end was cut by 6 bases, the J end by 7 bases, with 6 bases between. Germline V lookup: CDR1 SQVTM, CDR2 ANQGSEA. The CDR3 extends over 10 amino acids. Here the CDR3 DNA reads TGCAGCGTACTCCTCGGGGAGCTGTTTTTT. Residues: CSVLLGELFF.

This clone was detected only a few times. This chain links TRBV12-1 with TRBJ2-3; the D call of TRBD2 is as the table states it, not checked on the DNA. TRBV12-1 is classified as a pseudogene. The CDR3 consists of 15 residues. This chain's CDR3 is CASSLAGGLTDTQYF. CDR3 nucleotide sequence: TGTGCCAGCAGCTTAGCGGGGGGCCTGACAGATACGCAGTATTTT.

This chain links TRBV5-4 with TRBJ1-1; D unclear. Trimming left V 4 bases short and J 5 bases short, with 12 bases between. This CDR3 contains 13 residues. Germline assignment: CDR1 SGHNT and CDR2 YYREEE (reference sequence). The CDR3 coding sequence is TGTGCCAGCAGCGTTGTAAGTGGGACTGAAGCTTTCTTT. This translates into CASSVVSGTEAFF.

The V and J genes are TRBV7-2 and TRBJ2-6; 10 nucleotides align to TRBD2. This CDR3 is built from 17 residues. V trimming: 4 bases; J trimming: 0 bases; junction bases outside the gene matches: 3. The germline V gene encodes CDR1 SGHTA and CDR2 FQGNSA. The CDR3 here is CASSSLAGSSGANVLTF. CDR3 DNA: TGTGCCAGCAGCTCACTAGCGGGAAGCTCTGGGGCCAACGTCCTGACTTTC.

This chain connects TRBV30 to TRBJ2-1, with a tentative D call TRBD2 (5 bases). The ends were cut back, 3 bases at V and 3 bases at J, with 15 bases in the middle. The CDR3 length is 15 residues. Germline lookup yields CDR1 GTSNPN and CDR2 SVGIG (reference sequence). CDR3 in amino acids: CAWRAGNLNYNEQFF. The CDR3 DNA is TGTGCCTGGAGGGCCGGGAACCTAAACTACAATGAGCAGTTCTTC.

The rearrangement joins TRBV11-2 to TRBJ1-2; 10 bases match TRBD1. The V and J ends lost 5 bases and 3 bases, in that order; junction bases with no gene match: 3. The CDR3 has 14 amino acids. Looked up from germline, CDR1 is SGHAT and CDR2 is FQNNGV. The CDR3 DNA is TGTGCCAGCAGCCGGACAGGGGGAGACTATGGCTACACCTTC. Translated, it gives CASSRTGGDYGYTF. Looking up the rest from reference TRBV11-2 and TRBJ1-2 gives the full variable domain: EAGVAQSPRYKIIEKRQSVAFWCNPISGHATLYWYQQILGQGPKLLIQFQNNGVVDDSQLPKDRFSAERLKGVDSTLKIQPAKLEDSAVYLCASSRTGGDYGYTFGSGTRLTVV.

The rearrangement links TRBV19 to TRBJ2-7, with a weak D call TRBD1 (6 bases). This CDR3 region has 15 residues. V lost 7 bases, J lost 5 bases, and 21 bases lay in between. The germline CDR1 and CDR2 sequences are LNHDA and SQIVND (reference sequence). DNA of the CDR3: TGTGCCAGTACCGACCGGTGGCAGGGGAGCGACGAGCAGTACTTC. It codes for CASTDRWQGSDEQYF.

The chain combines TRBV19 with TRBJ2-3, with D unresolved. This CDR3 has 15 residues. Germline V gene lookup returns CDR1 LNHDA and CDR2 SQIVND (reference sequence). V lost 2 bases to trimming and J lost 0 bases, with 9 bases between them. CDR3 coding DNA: TGTGCCAGTAGTATACCGCAGGCTAGCACAGATACGCAGTATTTT. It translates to CASSIPQASTDTQYF.

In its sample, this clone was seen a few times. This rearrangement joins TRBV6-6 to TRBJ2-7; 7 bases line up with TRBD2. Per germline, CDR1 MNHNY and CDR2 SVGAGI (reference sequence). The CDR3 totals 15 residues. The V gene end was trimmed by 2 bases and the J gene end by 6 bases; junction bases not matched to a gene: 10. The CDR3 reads CASSYPEHQRGEQYF. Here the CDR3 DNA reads TGTGCCAGCAGTTACCCCGAACACCAGCGGGGCGAGCAGTACTTC.

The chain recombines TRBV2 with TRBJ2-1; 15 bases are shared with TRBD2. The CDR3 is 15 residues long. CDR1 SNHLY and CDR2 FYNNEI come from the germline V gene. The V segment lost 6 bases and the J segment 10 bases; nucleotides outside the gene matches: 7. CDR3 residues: CASRDGTSGRREQFF. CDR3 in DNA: TGTGCCAGCAGGGACGGGACTAGCGGGAGGAGGGAGCAGTTCTTC.

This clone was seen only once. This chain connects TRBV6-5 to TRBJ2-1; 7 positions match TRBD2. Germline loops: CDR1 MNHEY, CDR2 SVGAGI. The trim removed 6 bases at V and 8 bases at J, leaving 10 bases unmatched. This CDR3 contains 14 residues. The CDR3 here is CASSSRTRFYEQFF. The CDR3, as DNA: TGTGCCAGCAGCTCCCGGACTAGATTCTATGAGCAGTTCTTC.

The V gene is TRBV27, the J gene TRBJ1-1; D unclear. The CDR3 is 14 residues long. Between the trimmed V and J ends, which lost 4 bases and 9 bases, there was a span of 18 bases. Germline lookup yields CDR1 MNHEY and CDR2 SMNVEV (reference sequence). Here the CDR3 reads CASSSSGRDRKAFF. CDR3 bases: TGTGCCAGCAGTTCCTCGGGGAGGGATCGGAAAGCTTTCTTT.

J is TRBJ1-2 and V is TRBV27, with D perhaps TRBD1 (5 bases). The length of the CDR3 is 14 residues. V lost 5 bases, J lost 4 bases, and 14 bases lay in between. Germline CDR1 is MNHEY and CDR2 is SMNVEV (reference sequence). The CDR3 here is CASSPDGTGYGYTF. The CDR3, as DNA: TGTGCCAGCAGTCCCGACGGGACGGGCTATGGCTACACCTTC.

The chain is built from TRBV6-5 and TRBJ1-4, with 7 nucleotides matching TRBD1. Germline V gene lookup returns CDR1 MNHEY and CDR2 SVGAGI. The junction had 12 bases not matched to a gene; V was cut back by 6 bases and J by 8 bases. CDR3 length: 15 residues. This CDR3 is CASRPQGNRGEKLFF. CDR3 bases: TGTGCCAGCAGGCCACAGGGGAACCGTGGCGAAAAACTGTTTTTT.

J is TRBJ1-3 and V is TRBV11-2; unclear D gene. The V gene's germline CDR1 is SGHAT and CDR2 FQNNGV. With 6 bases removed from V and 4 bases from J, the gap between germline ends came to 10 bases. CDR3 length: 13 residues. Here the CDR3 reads CASRGVGGNTIYF. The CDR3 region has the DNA TGTGCCAGCAGAGGAGTGGGAGGAAACACCATATATTTT.

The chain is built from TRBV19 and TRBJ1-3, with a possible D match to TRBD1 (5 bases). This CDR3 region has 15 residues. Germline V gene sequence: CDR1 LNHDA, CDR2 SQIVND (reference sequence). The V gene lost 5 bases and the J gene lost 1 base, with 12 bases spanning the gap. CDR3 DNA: TGTGCCAGTAGTGCCAGGGAGTGGTCTGGAAACACCATATATTTT. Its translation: CASSAREWSGNTIYF.

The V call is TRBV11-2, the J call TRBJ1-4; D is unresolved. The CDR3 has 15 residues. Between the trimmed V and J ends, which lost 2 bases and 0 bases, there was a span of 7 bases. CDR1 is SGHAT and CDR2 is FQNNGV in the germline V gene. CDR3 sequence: CASSLQVATNEKLFF. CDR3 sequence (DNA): TGTGCCAGCAGCTTACAGGTCGCAACTAATGAAAAACTGTTTTTT.

CDR3 bases: TGTGCCAGCAACGTTCGGACGCTCGGCTACACCTTC. Protein product: CASNVRTLGYTF. The genes are TRBV5-6 and TRBJ1-2; the D is unclear. The CDR3 runs 12 residues. CDR1 and CDR2 from the germline V gene are SGHDT and YYEEEE. Trimming stripped 6 bases from V and 8 bases from J, with 14 bases between.

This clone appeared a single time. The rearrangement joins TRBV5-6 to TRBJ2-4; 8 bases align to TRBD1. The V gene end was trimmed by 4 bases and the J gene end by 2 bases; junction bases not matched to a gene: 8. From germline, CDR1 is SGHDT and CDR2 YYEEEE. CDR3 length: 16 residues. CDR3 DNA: TGTGCCAGCAGCCTGCCCGACAGGGGTTCCAAAAACATTCAGTACTTC. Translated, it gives CASSLPDRGSKNIQYF.

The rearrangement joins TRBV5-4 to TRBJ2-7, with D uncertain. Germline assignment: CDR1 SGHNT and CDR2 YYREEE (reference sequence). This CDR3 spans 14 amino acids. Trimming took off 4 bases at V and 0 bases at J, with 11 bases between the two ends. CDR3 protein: CASSTVLGSYEQYF. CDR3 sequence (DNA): TGTGCCAGCAGCACCGTCCTCGGCTCCTACGAGCAGTACTTC.

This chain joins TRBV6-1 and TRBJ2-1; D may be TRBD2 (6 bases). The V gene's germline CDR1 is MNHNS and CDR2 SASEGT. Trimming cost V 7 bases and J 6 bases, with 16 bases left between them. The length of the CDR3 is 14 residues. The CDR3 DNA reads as TGTGCCAGCAATCCGAGAAGGGACTCCAATGAGCAGTTCTTC. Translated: CASNPRRDSNEQFF.

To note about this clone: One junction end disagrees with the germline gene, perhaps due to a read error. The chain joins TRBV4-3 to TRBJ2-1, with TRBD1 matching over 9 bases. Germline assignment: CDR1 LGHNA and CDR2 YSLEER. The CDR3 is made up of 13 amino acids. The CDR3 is CASSQATGTGTVF. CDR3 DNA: TGCGCCAGCAGCCAAGCCACCGGGACAGGGACTGTCTTC.

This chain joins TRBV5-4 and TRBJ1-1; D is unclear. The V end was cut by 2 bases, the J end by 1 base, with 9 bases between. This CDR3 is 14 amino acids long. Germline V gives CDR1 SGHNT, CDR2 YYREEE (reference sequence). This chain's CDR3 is CASSLLHTNTEAFF. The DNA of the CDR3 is TGTGCCAGCAGCTTATTACATACGAACACTGAAGCTTTCTTT.